Following are 29 T cell receptor beta chains from one sample sequenced in a study of Tregs in tolerant kidney transplant recipients (dated by TCRdb to between 2017 and 2020). The library came from the immunoSEQ multiplex PCR assay. Held by TCRdb, this immuneACCESS table contains in-frame sequences only and omits some clones. Under half of the omission traces to an unresolved V gene where checked; the cause of the rest is unknown. This sample's table has entries for some 11,000 clones. The top ten clones comprise more than 25% of the sample. Related donors were used in the transplants with nonmyeloablative bone marrow transplantation, and mixed chimerism was transient in the human trials. The sequenced sample was CD8+ T cells from blood (PBMCs), obtained 24 months after the transplant. Every receptor here comes from a human patient who received a combined kidney and bone marrow transplant. After transplantation, some T cells may belong to the graft donor instead of the recipient.

As regards this clone: The DNA ends 3 residues before the CDR3 does, and the rest of the CDR3 is filled in from the germline J gene. V is TRBV30 and J is TRBJ2-7, with 7 bases identical to TRBD1. Germline CDR1 reads GTSNPN; CDR2 reads SVGIG (reference sequence). The CDR3 consists of 16 residues. The V segment lost 3 bases and the J segment 3 bases; nucleotides outside the gene matches: 14. Here the CDR3 reads CAWSGLRDSRFYEQYF. The part of the CDR3 DNA that was read is TGTGCCTGGAGCGGCCTCCGGGACAGTCGATTCTACGAG.

This clone is classed as medium-sized by frequency. The read terminates 3 residues before the CDR3 end, so the remaining end is supplied by the germline J gene. The chain links TRBV19 to TRBJ1-1; TRBD1 agrees at 9 bases. CDR3 size: 14 residues. The ends lost 5 bases at V and 6 bases at J; junction bases unmatched: 7. Germline V lookup: CDR1 LNHDA, CDR2 SQIVND (reference sequence). CDR3 sequence: CASSPDRGYAEAFF. CDR3 bases read: TGTGCCAGTAGTCCCGACAGGGGGTACGCTGAA.

A note on this clone: Compared with germline, one end of the junction differs, possibly owing to a read error. The CDR3 extends 3 residues past the end of the read, so its final part is completed from the germline J gene. V and J are TRBV4-2 and TRBJ2-1; TRBD2 aligns across 7 bases. The CDR3 is 14 residues long. The V gene's germline CDR1 is LGHNA and CDR2 YNFKEQ. CDR3 DNA (partial): TGCGCCAGCAGCCCCGGGACTACCTTCGATGAG. Protein: CASSPGTTFDE. The full-length CDR3 reads as CASSPGTTFDEQFF.

On this clone itself: The CDR3 is cut off 3 residues early in the read; its end comes from the germline J gene. J is TRBJ2-1 and V is TRBV6-2 or TRBV6-3; the D is unclear. The V gene lost 5 bases and the J gene lost 5 bases, with 4 bases spanning the gap. The germline CDR1 and CDR2 sequences are MNHEY and SVGEGT. This CDR3 has 11 residues. The CDR3 protein is CASSPNNEQFF. The part of the CDR3 DNA that was read is TGTGCCAGCAGTCCAAACAATGAG.

Concerning this clone: The sequence runs out 3 residues before the end of the CDR3; the remainder is reconstructed from the germline J gene. The chain employs TRBV20-1 and TRBJ2-5; the match to TRBD2 covers 9 bases. The CDR3 has 17 amino acids. The ends lost 6 bases at V and 1 base at J; junction bases unmatched: 15. Germline V gives CDR1 DFQATT, CDR2 SNEGSKA (reference sequence). The CDR3 loop reads CSAQGPTLAGSQETQYF. The DNA read from the CDR3 is TGCAGTGCCCAAGGCCCCACTCTAGCGGGATCCCAAGAGACC.

Comments on this clone: The CDR3 end is not reached by the read, which stops 3 residues before it; the germline J gene fills it in. This chain links TRBV19 with TRBJ1-5; 7 bases match TRBD1. Losses at the gene ends were 7 bases for V and 7 bases for J; bases not matched to a gene: 7. CDR3 length: 13 residues. Germline V gene sequence: CDR1 LNHDA, CDR2 SQIVND (reference sequence). CDR3 region: CASTVDRNQPQHF. CDR3 DNA (partial): TGTGCCAGTACCGTGGACAGGAACCAGCCC. The full variable domain, its missing parts supplied by reference TRBV19 and TRBJ1-5, is DGGITQSPKYLFRKEGQNVTLSCEQNLNHDAMYWYRQDPGQGLRLIYYSQIVNDFQKGDIAEGYSVSREKKESFPLTVTSAQKNPTAFYLCASTVDRNQPQHFGDGTRLSIL.

Incomplete CDR3 DNA: TGTGCCTGGAGTTCTCTGGGACTCAAGAACACAGATACG. Protein sequence: CAWSSLGLKNTDT. The CDR3 in its entirety is CAWSSLGLKNTDTQYF. This rearrangement joins TRBV30 to TRBJ2-3, with D maybe TRBD2 (6 bases). The read is 3 residues too short to cover the CDR3 end, so that end is filled in from the germline J gene. Germline V gene lookup returns CDR1 GTSNPN and CDR2 SVGIG (reference sequence). CDR3 size: 16 residues. V lost 2 bases and J 2 bases, leaving 17 bases between the germline ends.

On this clone: The read gets to within 3 residues of the CDR3 end, and the germline J gene fills in the rest. The V call is TRBV20-1, the J call TRBJ1-4, with D possibly TRBD1 on 6 matching bases. Germline CDR1 DFQATT, CDR2 SNEGSKA (reference sequence). V lost 3 bases to trimming and J lost 2 bases, with 10 bases between them. CDR3 length: 14 amino acids. The CDR3 DNA, read in part, is TGCAGTGCTAGGTGGGACACCACTAATGAAAAA. The encoded protein is CSARWDTTNEK. The full CDR3 protein reads CSARWDTTNEKLFF.

Points on this clone: The read falls 3 residues short of the CDR3 end, and the missing part is taken from the germline J gene. The J gene is TRBJ1-1, the V gene TRBV6-2 or TRBV6-3; D gene unclear. Germline assignment: CDR1 MNHEY and CDR2 SVGEGT. The CDR3 runs to 14 residues. Trimming took 2 bases from V and 3 from J, leaving 10 bases between them. The sequenced part of the CDR3 DNA is TGTGCCAGCAGTTACGACTCAGCATACACTGAA. It yields the protein CASSYDSAYTE. The whole CDR3 reads CASSYDSAYTEAFF.

Points on this clone: The observed sequence ends 3 residues before the CDR3 terminus, with the missing tail filled in from the germline J gene. J is TRBJ2-7 and V is TRBV2, with TRBD1 matching over 8 bases. The CDR3 has 16 amino acids. Germline V gives CDR1 SNHLY, CDR2 FYNNEI. The V segment lost 6 bases and the J segment 1 base; nucleotides outside the gene matches: 11. Incomplete CDR3 DNA: TGTGCCAGCAGCCACGACCGGGACAGGCCATCCTACGAG. Encoded protein: CASSHDRDRPSYE. The full CDR3 protein is CASSHDRDRPSYEQYF.

Concerning this clone: The CDR3 end is not reached by the read, which stops 3 residues before it; the germline J gene fills it in. The chain carries TRBV7-8 and TRBJ2-7; 9 nucleotides agree with TRBD2. The CDR3 extends over 15 amino acids. After removal of 1 base from V and 3 bases from J, the junction contained 4 bases not matched to a gene. The germline V gene encodes CDR1 SGHVS and CDR2 FQNEAQ. The CDR3 loop reads CASSLVAGGIYEQYF. The sequenced part of the CDR3 DNA is TGTGCCAGCAGCTTAGTTGCGGGAGGGATCTACGAG.

Notes on this clone: The read comes to an end 3 residues before the CDR3 does, leaving the germline J gene to fill in the end. The chain uses TRBV5-1 and TRBJ2-7; no definite D call. The CDR3 has 12 amino acids. V was cut by 6 bases and J by 3 bases, with 10 bases left in between. CDR1 and CDR2 from the germline V gene are SGHRS and YFSETQ. CDR3 residues: CASNSADYEQYF. The sequenced part of the CDR3 DNA is TGCGCCAGCAATTCGGCGGACTACGAG.

On this clone itself: The CDR3 end lies 3 residues beyond the end of the read and is filled in from the germline J gene. The rearrangement joins TRBV7-9 to TRBJ2-3, with 7 nucleotides matching TRBD1. From germline, CDR1 is SEHNR and CDR2 FQNEAQ (reference sequence). The CDR3 has 15 amino acids. Losses at the gene ends were 2 bases for V and 1 base for J; bases not matched to a gene: 3. This CDR3 reads CASSLFQGGTDTQYF. Incomplete CDR3 DNA: TGTGCCAGCAGCTTATTCCAGGGGGGCACAGATACG.

A word on this clone: The read halts 3 residues ahead of the CDR3 end, with the missing end drawn from the germline J gene. V gene TRBV7-9 combines with J gene TRBJ2-7; 7 bases are shared with TRBD1. The V gene's germline CDR1 is SEHNR and CDR2 FQNEAQ (reference sequence). J was trimmed by 4 bases and V by 7 bases; bases with no gene match: 10. CDR3 length: 14 amino acids. The CDR3 loop reads CASKPTGDTYEQYF. CDR3 bases read: TGTGCCAGCAAACCCACAGGGGACACATACGAG.

About this clone itself: The read ends 3 residues shy of where the CDR3 ends; the end is completed using the germline J gene. The chain has TRBV12-3 or TRBV12-4 and TRBJ2-2, with 7 bases matching TRBD2. The length of the CDR3 is 14 residues. V lost 6 bases and J lost 3; bases outside the gene matches: 4. This CDR3 is CASRWGGDTGELFF. CDR3 bases read: TGTGCCAGCAGGTGGGGGGGGGACACCGGGGAG.

CDR3 sequence reads: CATTAVHSTDTQYF. The CDR3 DNA, read in part, is TGTGCCACCACAGCGGTGCATAGCACAGATACG. The V gene is TRBV19, the J gene TRBJ2-3; tentatively, D is TRBD2 (5 bases). The read stops 3 residues short of the end of the CDR3; the missing end is completed from the germline J gene. Trimming shortened V by 10 bases and J by 0 bases, and 14 bases separated the two germline ends. The germline gives CDR1 LNHDA, CDR2 SQIVND (reference sequence). There are 14 residues in the CDR3.

In regard to this clone: The CDR3 goes on 3 residues after the read ends, and that part is filled in from the germline J gene. The chain combines TRBV19 with TRBJ1-5; D is ambiguous. The ends were cut back, 8 bases at V and 1 base at J, with 12 bases in the middle. The germline CDR1 and CDR2 sequences are LNHDA and SQIVND (reference sequence). The CDR3 has 14 amino acids. The CDR3 spells CASSPYSSNQPQHF. The sequenced CDR3 bases are TGTGCCAGTTCCCCGTATTCGAGCAATCAGCCC.

Concerning this clone itself: The CDR3 extends 3 residues past the end of the read, so its final part is completed from the germline J gene. The J gene is TRBJ2-7, the V gene TRBV20-1; 13 nucleotides agree with TRBD2. This CDR3 has 14 amino acids. V was clipped by 6 bases and J by 0 bases; unmatched bases: 2. Germline V gives CDR1 DFQATT, CDR2 SNEGSKA (reference sequence). The CDR3 bases that were read are TGCAGTGCCCGGACTAGCGGGGGCTCCTACGAG. It codes for CSARTSGGSYE. The whole CDR3 sequence is CSARTSGGSYEQYF.

As to this clone: The sequenced fragment ends 3 residues before the CDR3 boundary, so the rest is inferred from the germline J gene. The rearrangement joins TRBV5-1 to TRBJ1-1; D call uncertain. Germline V gives CDR1 SGHRS, CDR2 YFSETQ. This CDR3 contains 12 residues. Partial CDR3 DNA: TGCGCCAGCAGCTTGGAGGGTTTTGTA. Its translation is CASSLEGFV. Given in full, the CDR3 is CASSLEGFVAFF. Looking up the rest from reference TRBV5-1 and TRBJ1-1 gives the full variable domain: KAGVTQTPRYLIKTRGQQVTLSCSPISGHRSVSWYQQTPGQGLQFLFEYFSETQRNKGNFPGRFSGRQFSNSRSEMNVSTLELGDSALYLCASSLEGFVAFFGQGTRLTVV.

A remark on this clone: The missing CDR3 end, 3 residues past where the read stops, is filled in from the germline J gene. The chain recombines TRBV5-6 with TRBJ2-2; perhaps TRBD2 as D (5 bases). The V gene's germline CDR1 is SGHDT and CDR2 YYEEEE. The CDR3 has 14 amino acids. The germline V and J ends were trimmed by 3 bases and 2 bases, with 8 bases remaining between them. The part of the CDR3 DNA that was read is TGTGCCAGCAGCTCGGGGAGCAACACCGGGGAG. Protein product: CASSSGSNTGE. The whole CDR3 sequence is CASSSGSNTGELFF. Supplemented by reference TRBV5-6 and TRBJ2-2, the full variable domain reads DAGVTQSPTHLIKTRGQQVTLRCSPKSGHDTVSWYQQALGQGPQFIFQYYEEEERQRGNFPDRFSGHQFPNYSSELNVNALLLGDSALYLCASSSGSNTGELFFGEGSRLTVL.

Comment on this clone: The read ends 3 residues shy of where the CDR3 ends; the end is completed using the germline J gene. V is TRBV20-1 and J is TRBJ2-1, with D perhaps matching TRBD2 (6 bases). Between the trimmed V and J ends, which lost 1 base and 1 base, there was a span of 11 bases. Germline assignment: CDR1 DFQATT and CDR2 SNEGSKA (reference sequence). The CDR3 runs to 15 residues. The CDR3 here is CSARGWTTSYNEQFF. CDR3 bases read: TGCAGTGCTAGAGGGTGGACTACTTCCTACAATGAG.

Turning to this clone: The observed sequence ends 3 residues before the CDR3 terminus, with the missing tail filled in from the germline J gene. The J gene is TRBJ2-3, the V gene TRBV5-1; D remains ambiguous. Germline values: CDR1 SGHRS, CDR2 YFSETQ. V dropped 0 bases and J dropped 0 bases, with 8 bases sitting between them. There are 15 residues in the CDR3. The sequenced part of the CDR3 DNA is TGCGCCAGCAGCTTGGCCGTCACTAGCACAGATACG. Encoded protein: CASSLAVTSTDT. The CDR3, in full, reads CASSLAVTSTDTQYF. Supplemented by reference TRBV5-1 and TRBJ2-3, the full variable domain reads KAGVTQTPRYLIKTRGQQVTLSCSPISGHRSVSWYQQTPGQGLQFLFEYFSETQRNKGNFPGRFSGRQFSNSRSEMNVSTLELGDSALYLCASSLAVTSTDTQYFGPGTRLTVL.

To note about this clone: A junction end diverges from the germline sequence, so it may reflect a read error. The CDR3 goes on 3 residues after the read ends, and that part is filled in from the germline J gene. The rearrangement joins TRBV4-2 to TRBJ2-7, with 8 bases identical to TRBD1. This CDR3 spans 16 amino acids. Germline V gives CDR1 LGHNA, CDR2 YNFKEQ. The CDR3 sequence is CASSQGAQTGVYEQYF. The part of the CDR3 DNA that was read is TGCGCCAGCAGCCAGGGAGCGCAGACAGGGGTATACGAG.

Regarding this clone: Coverage ceases 3 residues before the CDR3 finishes, and the germline J gene fills in the end. The rearrangement uses TRBV7-9 and TRBJ1-5; D may be TRBD1 (6 bases). Germline CDR1 and CDR2: SEHNR and FQNEAQ (reference sequence). This CDR3 region has 13 residues. V was trimmed by 4 bases and J by 6 bases, leaving 10 bases between them. Here the CDR3 reads CASSSGTLQPQHF. CDR3 bases read: TGTGCCAGCAGCTCCGGGACACTTCAGCCC.

Points on this clone: The read stops 3 residues short of the end of the CDR3; the missing end is completed from the germline J gene. This chain links TRBV5-4 with TRBJ2-3, with TRBD1 matching 7 bases. J was trimmed by 2 bases and V by 4 bases; bases with no gene match: 7. There are 15 residues in the CDR3. CDR1 and CDR2 (germline): SGHNT, YYREEE (reference sequence). The CDR3 DNA, read in part, is TGTGCCAGCAGCACCCCGGGACAGCCCACAGATACG. Translation gives CASSTPGQPTDT. The entire CDR3 sequence reads CASSTPGQPTDTQYF.

A note on this clone: The read terminates 3 residues ahead of where the CDR3 ends, so the germline J gene completes it. The chain employs TRBV23-1 and TRBJ2-7; 7 nucleotides match TRBD1. TRBV23-1 counts as an open reading frame of uncertain function. Germline trimming cut 3 bases from V and 6 bases from J; bases unmatched to any gene: 14. This CDR3 has 16 residues. The CDR3 loop reads CASSQPTGNLLLEQYF. The part of the CDR3 DNA that was read is TGCGCCAGCAGTCAGCCGACAGGGAACCTTCTCCTCGAG.

Notes on this clone: The read ends 3 residues early relative to the CDR3; the germline J gene fills the gap. This chain links TRBV7-2 with TRBJ1-1; the D is unclear. Trimming pared 8 bases from V and 1 base from J, leaving 5 bases between. The germline V gene encodes CDR1 SGHTA and CDR2 FQGNSA. The CDR3 covers 11 residues. Here the CDR3 reads CASGQNTEAFF. Partial CDR3 DNA: TGTGCCAGCGGGCAGAACACTGAA.

This CDR3 is CASSFGQGDNEQFF. Incomplete CDR3 DNA: TGTGCCAGCAGCTTTGGACAGGGAGACAATGAG. The V call is TRBV5-4, the J call TRBJ2-1; 8 bases align to TRBD1. The CDR3 end falls 3 residues outside the read, so it is completed with the germline J gene. The ends lost 2 bases at V and 5 bases at J; junction bases unmatched: 3. The CDR3 has 14 residues. The germline gives CDR1 SGHNT, CDR2 YYREEE (reference sequence).

Comment on this clone: The missing CDR3 end, 3 residues past where the read stops, is filled in from the germline J gene. The gene calls are TRBV19 and TRBJ2-7; 7 nucleotides match TRBD1. The ends lost 3 bases at V and 3 bases at J; junction bases unmatched: 2. Germline V gene lookup returns CDR1 LNHDA and CDR2 SQIVND (reference sequence). The CDR3 length is 13 residues. CDR3: CASSMGDSYEQYF. CDR3 bases read: TGTGCCAGTAGTATGGGGGACAGCTACGAG.